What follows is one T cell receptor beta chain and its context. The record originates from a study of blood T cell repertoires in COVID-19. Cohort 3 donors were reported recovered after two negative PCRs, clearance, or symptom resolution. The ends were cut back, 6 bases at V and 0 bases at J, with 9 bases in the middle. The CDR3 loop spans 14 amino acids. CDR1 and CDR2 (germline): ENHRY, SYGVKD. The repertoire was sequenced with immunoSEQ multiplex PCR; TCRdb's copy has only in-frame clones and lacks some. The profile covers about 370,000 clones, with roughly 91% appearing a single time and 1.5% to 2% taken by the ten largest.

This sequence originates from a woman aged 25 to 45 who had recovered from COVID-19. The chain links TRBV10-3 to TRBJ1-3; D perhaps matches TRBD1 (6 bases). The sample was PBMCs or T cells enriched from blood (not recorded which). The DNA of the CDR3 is TGTGCCATCAGGGACAGACACTCTGGAAACACCATATATTTT. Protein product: CAIRDRHSGNTIYF.